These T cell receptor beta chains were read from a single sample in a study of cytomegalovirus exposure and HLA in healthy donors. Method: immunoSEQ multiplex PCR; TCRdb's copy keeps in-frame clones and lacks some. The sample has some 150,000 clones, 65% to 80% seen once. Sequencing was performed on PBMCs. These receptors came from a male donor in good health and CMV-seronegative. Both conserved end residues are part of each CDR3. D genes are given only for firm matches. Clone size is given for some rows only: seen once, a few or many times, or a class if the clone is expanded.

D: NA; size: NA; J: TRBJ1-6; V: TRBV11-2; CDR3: CASSLVPQGNSPLHF; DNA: TGTGCCAGCAGCTTAGTCCCCCAGGGCAATTCACCCCTCCACTTT
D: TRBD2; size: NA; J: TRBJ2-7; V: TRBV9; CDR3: CASSVTSGGVREQYF; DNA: TGTGCCAGCAGCGTCACTAGCGGGGGAGTCCGCGAGCAGTACTTC
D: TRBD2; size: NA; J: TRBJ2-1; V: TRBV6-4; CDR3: CASSASGGVGEQFF; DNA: TGTGCCAGCAGCGCTAGCGGGGGGGTTGGTGAGCAGTTCTTC
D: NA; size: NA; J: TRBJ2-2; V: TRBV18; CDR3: CASSPPLLRVGNTGELFF; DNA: TGTGCCAGCTCACCCCCCCTCCTCAGGGTCGGCAACACCGGGGAGCTGTTTTTT
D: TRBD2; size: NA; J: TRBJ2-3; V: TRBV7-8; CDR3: CASSLRDYTSTDTQYF; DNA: TGTGCCAGCAGCCTCCGGGACTACACAAGCACAGATACGCAGTATTTT
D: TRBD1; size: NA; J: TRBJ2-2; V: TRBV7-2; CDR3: CASSRTGSTGELFF; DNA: TGTGCCAGCAGCAGGACAGGTTCCACCGGGGAGCTGTTTTTT
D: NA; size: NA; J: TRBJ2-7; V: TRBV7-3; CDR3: CASSLGAGSSYEQYF; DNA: TGTGCCAGCAGCTTAGGGGCGGGAAGCTCCTACGAGCAGTACTTC
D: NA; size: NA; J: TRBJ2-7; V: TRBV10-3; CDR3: CAISELTGVDEQYF; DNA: TGTGCCATCAGTGAGTTGACGGGGGTGGACGAGCAGTACTTC
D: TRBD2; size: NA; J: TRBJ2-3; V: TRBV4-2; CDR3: CASSFRTSGGRSTDTQYF; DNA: TGTGCCAGCAGCTTTAGGACTAGCGGGGGCAGAAGCACAGATACGCAGTATTTT
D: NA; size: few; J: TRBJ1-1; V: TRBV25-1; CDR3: CASSEYQGIGEAFF; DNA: TGTGCCAGCAGTGAATATCAGGGGATAGGCGAAGCTTTCTTT
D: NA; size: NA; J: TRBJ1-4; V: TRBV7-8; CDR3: CASSPWGDNEKLFF; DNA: TGTGCCAGCAGCCCCTGGGGGGATAATGAAAAACTGTTTTTT
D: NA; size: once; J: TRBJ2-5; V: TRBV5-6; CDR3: CASSLARHRAQETQYF; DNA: TGTGCCAGCAGCTTGGCAAGGCACAGGGCCCAAGAGACCCAGTACTTC
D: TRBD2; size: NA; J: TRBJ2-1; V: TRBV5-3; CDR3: CARSSGTSGSSSYNEQFF; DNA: TGTGCCAGAAGCTCCGGGACTAGCGGGAGTAGCTCCTACAATGAGCAGTTCTTC
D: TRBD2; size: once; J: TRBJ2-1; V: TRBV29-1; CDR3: CSVELAGPSYNEQFF; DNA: TGCAGCGTTGAACTAGCGGGACCCTCCTACAATGAGCAGTTCTTC
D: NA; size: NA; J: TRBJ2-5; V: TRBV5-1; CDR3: CASSLRQQETQYF; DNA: TGCGCCAGCAGCTTGCGACAGCAAGAGACCCAGTACTTC
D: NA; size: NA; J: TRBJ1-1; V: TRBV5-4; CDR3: CASSLFSTGVNTEAFF; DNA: TGTGCCAGCAGCTTATTTTCAACAGGAGTTAACACTGAAGCTTTCTTT
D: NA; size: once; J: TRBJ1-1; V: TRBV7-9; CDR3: CASSPAGGRAEAFF; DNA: TGTGCCAGCAGCCCGGCGGGGGGGAGGGCTGAAGCTTTCTTT
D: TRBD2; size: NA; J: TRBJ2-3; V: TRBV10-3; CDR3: CAISGLRLAGLDTQYF; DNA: TGTGCCATCAGTGGGCTTCGACTAGCGGGACTAGATACGCAGTATTTT
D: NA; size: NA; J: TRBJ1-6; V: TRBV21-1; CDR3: CASSKYPVGHNSPLHF; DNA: TGTGCCAGCAGCAAATACCCGGTTGGGCATAATTCACCCCTCCACTTT
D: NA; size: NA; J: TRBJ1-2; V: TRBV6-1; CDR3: CASTLGYRAKNGYTF; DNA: TGTGCCAGCACCCTGGGGTACAGGGCTAAGAATGGCTACACCTTC
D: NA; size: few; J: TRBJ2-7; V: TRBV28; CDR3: CASTPPGVHSYEQYF; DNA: TGTGCCAGCACCCCCCCGGGGGTTCACTCCTACGAGCAGTACTTC
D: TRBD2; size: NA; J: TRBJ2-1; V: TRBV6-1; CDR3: CASSEAGAGVGNEQFF; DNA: TGTGCCAGCAGTGAAGCTGGAGCGGGAGTGGGAAATGAGCAGTTCTTC
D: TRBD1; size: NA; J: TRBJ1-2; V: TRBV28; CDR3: CASSQIPGQGSSNYGYTF; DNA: TGTGCCAGCAGTCAGATCCCGGGACAGGGGTCTTCTAACTATGGCTACACCTTC
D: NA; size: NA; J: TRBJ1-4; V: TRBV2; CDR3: CASSVIREGEKLFF; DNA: TGTGCCAGCAGTGTAATCAGGGAGGGAGAAAAACTGTTTTTT
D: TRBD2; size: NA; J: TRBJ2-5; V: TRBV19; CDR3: CASRAGGGETQYF; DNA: TGTGCCAGCCGAGCGGGGGGTGGGGAGACCCAGTACTTC
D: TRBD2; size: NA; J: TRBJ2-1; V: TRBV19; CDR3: CASSPQGLAGDGSSYNEQFF; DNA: TGTGCCAGTAGTCCCCAGGGACTAGCGGGGGACGGGAGCTCCTACAATGAGCAGTTCTTC
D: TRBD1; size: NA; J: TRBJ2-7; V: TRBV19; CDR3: CASTLSSGTDYEQYF; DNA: TGTGCCAGTACCTTGTCATCCGGGACAGATTACGAGCAGTACTTC
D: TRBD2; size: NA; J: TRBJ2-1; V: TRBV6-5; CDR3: CASNSRDYHSNEQFF; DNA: TGTGCCAGCAACTCCCGGGACTACCATTCCAATGAGCAGTTCTTC
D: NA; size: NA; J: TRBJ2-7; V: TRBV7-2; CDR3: CASSPQGGAGYYEQYF; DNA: TGTGCCAGCAGCCCCCAAGGGGGGGCGGGGTACTACGAGCAGTACTTC
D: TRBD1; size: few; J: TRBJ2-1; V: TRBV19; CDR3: CASSMKGQYNEQFF; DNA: TGTGCCAGTAGTATGAAGGGACAGTACAATGAGCAGTTCTTC
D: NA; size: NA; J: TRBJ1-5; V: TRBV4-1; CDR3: CASSQFQSNQPQHF; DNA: TGCGCCAGCAGCCAATTTCAAAGCAATCAGCCCCAGCATTTT
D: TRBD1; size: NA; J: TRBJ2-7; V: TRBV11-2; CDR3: CASSLMAGTGHYEQYF; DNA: TGTGCCAGCAGCTTAATGGCGGGGACAGGACACTACGAGCAGTACTTC
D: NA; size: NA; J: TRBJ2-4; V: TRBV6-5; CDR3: CASSWGQAAKNIQYF; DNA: TGTGCCAGCAGCTGGGGCCAGGCGGCCAAAAACATTCAGTACTTC
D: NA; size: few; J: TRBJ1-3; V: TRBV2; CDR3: CASRVQSSGNTIYF; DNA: TGTGCCAGCAGGGTCCAGTCCTCTGGAAACACCATATATTTT
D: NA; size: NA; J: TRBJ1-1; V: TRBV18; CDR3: CASSPPMTFEGNWRITEAFF; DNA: TGTGCCAGCTCACCCCCAATGACATTCGAGGGAAATTGGAGGATCACTGAAGCTTTCTTT
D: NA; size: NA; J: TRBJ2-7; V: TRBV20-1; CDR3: CSARRAYEQYF; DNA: TGCAGTGCTCGCCGGGCCTACGAGCAGTACTTC
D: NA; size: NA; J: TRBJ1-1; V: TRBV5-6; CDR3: CASSSQGNMNTEAFF; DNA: TGTGCCAGCAGCTCCCAGGGGAACATGAACACTGAAGCTTTCTTT
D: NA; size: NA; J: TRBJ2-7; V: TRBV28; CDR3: CASRVSLSSYEQYF; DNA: TGTGCCAGCAGGGTCAGTCTCAGCTCCTACGAGCAGTACTTC
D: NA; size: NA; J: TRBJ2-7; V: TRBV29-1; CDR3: CSVDRGKNEQYF; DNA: TGCAGCGTTGACCGGGGGAAGAACGAGCAGTACTTC
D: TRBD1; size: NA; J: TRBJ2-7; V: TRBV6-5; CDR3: CATQIGRTGSYEQYF; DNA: TGTGCCACCCAAATTGGGAGGACAGGGTCTTACGAGCAGTACTTC
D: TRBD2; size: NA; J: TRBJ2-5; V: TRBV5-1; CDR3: CASSLGAGAQGTQYF; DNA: TGCGCCAGCAGCTTGGGAGCGGGAGCCCAAGGGACCCAGTACTTC
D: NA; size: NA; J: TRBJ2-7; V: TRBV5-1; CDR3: CASSLAPGREGYEQYF; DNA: TGCGCCAGCAGCTTGGCCCCCGGCAGGGAAGGATACGAGCAGTACTTC
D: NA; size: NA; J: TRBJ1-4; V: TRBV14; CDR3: CASSQVSRSGELFF; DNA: TGTGCCAGCAGCCAAGTCTCACGATCGGGGGAACTGTTTTTT
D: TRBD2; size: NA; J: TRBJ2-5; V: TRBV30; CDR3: CAWSTGGGRETQYF; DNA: TGTGCCTGGAGTACCGGGGGGGGTCGGGAGACCCAGTACTTC
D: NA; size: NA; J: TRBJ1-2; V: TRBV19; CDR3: CASSTSQGSYGYTF; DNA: TGTGCCAGTAGTACCAGTCAGGGGAGCTATGGCTACACCTTC
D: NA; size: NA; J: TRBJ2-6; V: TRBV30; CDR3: CAWSVLGRTSGANVLTF; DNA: TGTGCCTGGAGTGTACTTGGTCGTACCTCTGGGGCCAACGTCCTGACTTTC